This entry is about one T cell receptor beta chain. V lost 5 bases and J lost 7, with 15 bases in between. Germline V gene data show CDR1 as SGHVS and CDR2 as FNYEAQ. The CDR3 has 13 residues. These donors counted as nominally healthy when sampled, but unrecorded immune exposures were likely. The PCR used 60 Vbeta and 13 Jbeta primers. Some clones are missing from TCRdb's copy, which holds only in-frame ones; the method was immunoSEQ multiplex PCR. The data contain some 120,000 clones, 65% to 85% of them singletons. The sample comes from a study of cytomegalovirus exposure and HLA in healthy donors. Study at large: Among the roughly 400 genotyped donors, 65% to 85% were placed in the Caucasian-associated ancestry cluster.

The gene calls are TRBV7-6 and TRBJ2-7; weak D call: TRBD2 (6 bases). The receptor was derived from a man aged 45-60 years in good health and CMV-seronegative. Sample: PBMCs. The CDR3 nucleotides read TGTGCCAGCAGCCCCGGGGACTTTTGGGAGCAGTACTTC. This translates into CASSPGDFWEQYF.